This entry lists 5 T cell receptor beta chains sequenced from one sample in a study of identical twins. TCRdb analysed the 5' RACE reads with MiXCR anew, one entry per CDR3 protein. The sample lists some 690,000 distinct CDR3 sequences, about 20% seen once, with about 4.3% in the top ten. Separately, the same data were catalogued under a study of T cells expressing NK-cell markers.

The sample comprised PBMCs. These receptor sequences come from a woman aged 18-35 years in good health.

This clonotype was picked up many times. V usage is TRBV3-1 and J usage is TRBJ2-6; no firm D call. Germline V gene sequence: CDR1 LGHDT, CDR2 YNNKEL (reference sequence). The CDR3 sequence is 16 residues long. The V gene lost 0 bases and the J gene lost 0 bases, with 6 bases spanning the gap. This chain's CDR3 is CASSQDRTSGANVLTF. CDR3 bases: TGTGCCAGCAGCCAAGATCGAACCTCTGGGGCCAACGTCCTGACTTTC.

This clonotype was recorded at least ten times. This chain connects TRBV5-1 to TRBJ1-1; D gene uncertain. V was clipped by 2 bases and J by 4 bases, with 12 bases between them. CDR3 length: 14 amino acids. Germline CDR1 is SGHRS and CDR2 is YFSETQ. The CDR3 region has the DNA TGCGCCAGCAGCTTAGGACGGGCCGGCACTGAAGCTTTCTTT. Its protein is CASSLGRAGTEAFF.

This clonotype was counted between two and nine times. This rearrangement joins TRBV12-3 or TRBV12-4 to TRBJ2-3; 10 bases match TRBD2. V dropped 7 bases and J dropped 5; count of bases not matched to a gene: 6. This CDR3 comprises 14 residues. The CDR3 region is CASTASGGRDTQYF. The CDR3 DNA sequence: TGTGCCAGCACGGCTAGCGGGGGCAGAGATACGCAGTATTTT.

V usage is TRBV20-1 and J usage is TRBJ1-1; unclear D gene. This CDR3 is built from 14 residues. Germline assignment: CDR1 DFQATT and CDR2 SNEGSKA (reference sequence). V was trimmed by 1 base and J by 0 bases, leaving 9 bases between them. CDR3: CSARASSVNTEAFF. In nucleotides, the CDR3 is TGCAGTGCTAGAGCCTCTTCTGTGAACACTGAAGCTTTCTTT.

This clonotype occurred a few times. This chain links TRBV6-5 with TRBJ2-1, with D possibly matching TRBD1 (5 bases). CDR1 is MNHEY, CDR2 SVGAGI, per germline. This CDR3 has 16 amino acids. V was cut by 3 bases and J by 0 bases, with 12 bases left in between. The CDR3 is CASSYTGFSSYNEQFF. CDR3 DNA sequence: TGTGCCAGCAGTTATACAGGTTTTAGCTCCTACAATGAGCAGTTCTTC.